This T cell receptor beta chain emerged from a study of cytotoxic CD8 clonotypes in ibrutinib-treated CLL. Comment on this clone: The antigen is unknown.

Clones were sequenced by immunoSEQ multiplex PCR, and TCRdb holds only the in-frame ones, with some missing. Here the sample spans roughly 150,000 clones, about 78% being singletons. This CDR3 contains 13 residues. Germline V lookup: CDR1 SGHTA, CDR2 FQGNSA. Trimming removed 5 bases at V and 8 bases at J, with 12 bases between. Notes on the study in general: Public clonotypes showed up rarely, and on treatment they shrank or held steady.

The clonotype comes from a human donor with chronic lymphocytic leukemia. Sequencing was performed on PBMCs, taken after 24 months of ibrutinib treatment. The V call is TRBV7-2, the J call TRBJ1-4, with D possibly TRBD1 on 5 matching bases. The CDR3 here is CASSPGGWEKLFF. The CDR3 DNA reads TGTGCCAGCAGCCCTGGGGGGTGGGAAAAACTGTTTTTT.